These 31 T cell receptor beta chains share one sample of origin, sequenced in a study of cytomegalovirus exposure and HLA in healthy donors. Data came from immunoSEQ multiplex PCR; TCRdb stores just in-frame clones and leaves some out. The table lists some 140,000 clones, approximately 87% of them singletons, with 2.9% in the top ten. Sequenced sample: PBMCs. The receptors were gathered from a man younger than 35 in good health and CMV-seronegative.

The rearrangement links TRBV4-2 to TRBJ2-1; weak D call: TRBD2 (6 bases). Germline assignment: CDR1 LGHNA and CDR2 YNFKEQ. V was shortened by 10 bases and J by 8 bases, with 21 bases between the two germline ends. This CDR3 comprises 14 residues. CDR3 coding DNA: TGTGCCACCAGAAGTAAAGGGACTGATGATGAGCAGTTCTTC. This codes for CATRSKGTDDEQFF.

The chain has TRBV19 and TRBJ2-1; 8 bases map to TRBD2. Unmatched junction bases numbered 10, after V lost 0 bases and J lost 9 bases. Germline-derived CDR1 and CDR2 are LNHDA and SQIVND (reference sequence). The length of the CDR3 is 16 residues. CDR3 loop: CASSIDAGRAGGEQFF. The CDR3 DNA is TGTGCCAGTAGTATAGATGCCGGGAGGGCAGGAGGTGAGCAGTTCTTC.

This clone has only one observation. J is TRBJ1-2 and V is TRBV5-6; TRBD1 aligns across 7 bases. The trim removed 5 bases at V and 2 bases at J, leaving 9 bases unmatched. Germline lookup yields CDR1 SGHDT and CDR2 YYEEEE. The CDR3 has 15 residues. CDR3 nucleotide sequence: TGTGCCAGCAGACGAACAGGGGTGTCAAACTATGGCTACACCTTC. Translation: CASRRTGVSNYGYTF.

The chain has TRBV7-8 and TRBJ2-7; 7 bases match TRBD1. The junction had 2 bases not matched to a gene; V was cut back by 0 bases and J by 3 bases. The CDR3 consists of 14 residues. In germline, CDR1 is SGHVS, CDR2 FQNEAQ. CDR3 sequence: CASSLAGQVYEQYF. CDR3 nucleotides: TGTGCCAGCAGCTTAGCTGGACAGGTCTACGAGCAGTACTTC.

This chain connects TRBV27 to TRBJ2-7; a weak D match, TRBD1 (5 bases). Per germline, CDR1 MNHEY and CDR2 SMNVEV (reference sequence). There are 16 residues in the CDR3. The germline V and J ends were trimmed by 5 bases and 0 bases, with 17 bases remaining between them. The CDR3 reads CASSRTTARVSYEQYF. CDR3 DNA sequence: TGTGCCAGCAGTCGAACGACCGCCAGGGTCTCCTACGAGCAGTACTTC.

The chain joins TRBV6-1 to TRBJ2-1; TRBD2 might be the D (6 bases). The germline gives CDR1 MNHNS, CDR2 SASEGT. V was pared by 5 bases and J by 3 bases, with 11 bases between. The CDR3 has 14 amino acids. In nucleotides, the CDR3 is TGTGCCAGCAGTTTCCAGGAGGGCTACAATGAGCAGTTCTTC. Translating gives CASSFQEGYNEQFF.

The rearrangement joins TRBV25-1 to TRBJ1-4; 7 nucleotides match TRBD1. Per the germline V gene, CDR1 is MGHDK and CDR2 is SYGVNS. The CDR3 extends over 15 amino acids. Losses at the gene ends were 5 bases for V and 3 bases for J; bases not matched to a gene: 6. In DNA form, the CDR3 reads TGTGCCAGCAGTCCCCCGGGGACAGCTAATGAAAAACTGTTTTTT. Its protein product is CASSPPGTANEKLFF.

This rearrangement joins TRBV19 to TRBJ2-7, with 8 bases identical to TRBD1. The CDR3 sequence is 14 residues long. V lost 4 bases to trimming and J lost 4 bases; unmatched junction nucleotides: 6. From germline, CDR1 is LNHDA and CDR2 SQIVND (reference sequence). The CDR3 nucleotides read TGTGCCAGTAGTAGCGGGACAGGACCTTACGAGCAGTACTTC. This gives the protein CASSSGTGPYEQYF.

This clone was counted many times. The chain uses TRBV27 and TRBJ1-5, with TRBD1 matching 12 bases. The CDR3 spans 15 residues. V gave up 4 bases and J gave up 5 bases; unmatched junction bases: 3. CDR1 and CDR2 (germline): MNHEY, SMNVEV (reference sequence). This CDR3 is CASSWGQGADQPQHF. DNA of the CDR3: TGTGCCAGCAGTTGGGGACAGGGGGCCGATCAGCCCCAGCATTTT.

The chain joins TRBV28 to TRBJ2-7, with TRBD2 matching 11 bases. J was trimmed by 3 bases and V by 6 bases; bases with no gene match: 10. CDR3 length: 16 amino acids. The germline V gene has CDR1 MDHEN and CDR2 SYDVKM. As DNA, the CDR3 is TGTGCCAGCAGCTTCACTAGCGGGAGACGTAGCTACGAGCAGTACTTC. Translated, it gives CASSFTSGRRSYEQYF.

V and J are TRBV11-2 and TRBJ1-1; D not certain. The CDR3 loop spans 14 amino acids. Germline V gene data show CDR1 as SGHAT and CDR2 as FQNNGV. Between the trimmed V and J ends, which lost 5 bases and 6 bases, there was a span of 16 bases. Written as DNA, the CDR3 is TGTGCCAGCAGCCACGTCCGGGAAGGGCCTGAAGCTTTCTTT. Its translation is CASSHVREGPEAFF.

The V and J genes are TRBV27 and TRBJ2-1; 7 bases agree with TRBD2. Germline trimming cut 3 bases from V and 6 bases from J; bases unmatched to any gene: 11. Germline assignment: CDR1 MNHEY and CDR2 SMNVEV (reference sequence). The length of the CDR3 is 16 residues. The CDR3 bases are TGTGCCAGCAGTTTTGCGGGTAGCGGGTTGGCCAATGAGCAGTTCTTC. This sequence encodes CASSFAGSGLANEQFF.

This clone appeared once. The chain employs TRBV5-6 and TRBJ2-5; D perhaps matches TRBD1 (6 bases). Trimming shortened V by 0 bases and J by 5 bases, and 11 bases separated the two germline ends. This CDR3 region has 14 residues. Germline V gene sequence: CDR1 SGHDT, CDR2 YYEEEE. Here the CDR3 DNA reads TGTGCCAGCAGCTTGGCCCAGGGGATGGAGACCCAGTACTTC. Translated, it gives CASSLAQGMETQYF.

CDR3 protein: CASSFQDYEQYF. The CDR3 DNA reads as TGTGCCAGCAGTTTCCAGGACTACGAGCAGTACTTC. The genes are TRBV28 and TRBJ2-7; D unclear. The CDR3 is 12 amino acids. V was pared by 3 bases and J by 3 bases, with 6 bases between. The germline gives CDR1 MDHEN, CDR2 SYDVKM.

This rearrangement joins TRBV28 to TRBJ2-3; 8 nucleotides agree with TRBD1. Germline-derived CDR1 and CDR2 are MDHEN and SYDVKM. The V gene end was trimmed by 5 bases and the J gene end by 3 bases; junction bases not matched to a gene: 4. The CDR3 loop spans 14 amino acids. CDR3 bases: TGTGCCAGCAGTCAGACAGGGGTGACAGATACGCAGTATTTT. This sequence encodes CASSQTGVTDTQYF.

The chain uses TRBV5-5 and TRBJ2-5; TRBD2 aligns across 10 bases. This CDR3 contains 16 residues. V shed 4 bases, J shed 2 bases, and the junction held 8 bases outside the gene matches. Germline V CDR1 and CDR2: SGHKS, YYEKEE (reference sequence). CDR3 in amino acids: CASSPDPTSGQETQYF. Written as DNA, the CDR3 is TGTGCCAGCAGCCCAGATCCGACTAGCGGGCAAGAGACCCAGTACTTC.

The V call is TRBV30, the J call TRBJ2-3, with 7 nucleotides matching TRBD2. The CDR3 runs 13 residues. The V gene end was trimmed by 0 bases and the J gene end by 11 bases; junction bases not matched to a gene: 8. Germline CDR1 reads GTSNPN; CDR2 reads SVGIG (reference sequence). The CDR3 DNA reads TGTGCCTGGAGTGTAACCTGGCCGGGAGGGCAGTATTTT. Amino acids: CAWSVTWPGGQYF.

This chain connects TRBV25-1 to TRBJ2-3, with D hard to call. Germline loops: CDR1 MGHDK, CDR2 SYGVNS. This CDR3 is built from 12 residues. Trimming stripped 10 bases from V and 1 base from J, with 9 bases between. The CDR3 sequence: CAISNRTDTQYF. The DNA of the CDR3 is TGTGCCATCTCTAACCGCACAGATACGCAGTATTTT.

In this sample, this clone turned up a few times. The chain has TRBV20-1 and TRBJ2-7; TRBD1 agrees at 9 bases. The CDR3 contains 11 residues. Germline CDR1 DFQATT, CDR2 SNEGSKA (reference sequence). CDR3 protein: CCRDRDHEQYF. Written as DNA, the CDR3 is TGCTGCCGGGACAGGGACCACGAGCAGTACTTC.

The chain joins TRBV10-3 to TRBJ2-1; 8 bases fit TRBD2. The CDR3 spans 21 residues. V gave up 5 bases and J gave up 5 bases; unmatched junction bases: 26. CDR1 ENHRY and CDR2 SYGVKD come from the germline V gene. This CDR3 is CAISPSWATGGTHFIDNEQFF. DNA of the CDR3: TGTGCCATCAGTCCCTCGTGGGCGACGGGGGGGACCCACTTCATAGACAATGAGCAGTTCTTC.

This clone has only a few counts. The chain carries TRBV6-5 and TRBJ1-5; D is possibly TRBD1 (5 bases). With 0 bases removed from V and 1 base from J, the gap between germline ends came to 7 bases. Germline values: CDR1 MNHEY, CDR2 SVGAGI. There are 15 residues in the CDR3. The CDR3 is CASSYSGGSNQPQHF. CDR3 sequence (DNA): TGTGCCAGCAGTTACTCGGGGGGAAGCAATCAGCCCCAGCATTTT.

The DNA for the CDR3 is TGTGCCAGTGGGACAATCTTAAGGAATCAGCCCCAGCATTTT. Its protein is CASGTILRNQPQHF. The V call is TRBV19, the J call TRBJ1-5; D perhaps matches TRBD1 (6 bases). CDR1 is LNHDA, CDR2 SQIVND, per germline (reference sequence). Trimming cost V 8 bases and J 4 bases, with 15 bases left between them. The CDR3 has 14 amino acids. The whole variable domain, remainder taken from reference TRBV19 and TRBJ1-5, is DGGITQSPKYLFRKEGQNVTLSCEQNLNHDAMYWYRQDPGQGLRLIYYSQIVNDFQKGDIAEGYSVSREKKESFPLTVTSAQKNPTAFYLCASGTILRNQPQHFGDGTRLSIL.

The DNA for the CDR3 is TGTGCCAGCAGACCCGACAGGGGTAGGAGCATGAACACTGAAGCTTTCTTT. This translates into CASRPDRGRSMNTEAFF. The rearrangement uses TRBV5-4 and TRBJ1-1; TRBD1 matches 8 bases. J lost 0 bases, V lost 5 bases, and 12 bases had no gene match. CDR3 length: 17 amino acids. Germline CDR1 and CDR2: SGHNT and YYREEE (reference sequence).

This clone was picked up one time. The V call is TRBV5-1, the J call TRBJ2-5; TRBD2 agrees at 10 bases. CDR3 length: 14 residues. V lost 3 bases to trimming and J lost 3 bases; unmatched junction nucleotides: 2. Germline V CDR1 and CDR2: SGHRS, YFSETQ. CDR3 DNA: TGCGCCAGCAGCTCTGGACTAGCGGAAGAGACCCAGTACTTC. Translation gives CASSSGLAEETQYF. Filled out from reference TRBV5-1 and TRBJ2-5, the complete variable domain reads KAGVTQTPRYLIKTRGQQVTLSCSPISGHRSVSWYQQTPGQGLQFLFEYFSETQRNKGNFPGRFSGRQFSNSRSEMNVSTLELGDSALYLCASSSGLAEETQYFGPGTRLLVL.

V and J are TRBV4-3 and TRBJ2-1, with no clear D. This CDR3 has 14 amino acids. From germline, CDR1 is LGHNA and CDR2 YSLEER. Trimming took off 1 base at V and 5 bases at J, with 9 bases between the two ends. This CDR3 reads CASSQGLINNEQFF. The CDR3 DNA sequence: TGCGCCAGCAGCCAAGGACTTATTAACAATGAGCAGTTCTTC.

The chain joins TRBV6-1 to TRBJ2-7; TRBD2 agrees at 12 bases. Per the germline V gene, CDR1 is MNHNS and CDR2 is SASEGT. The CDR3 loop spans 15 amino acids. V lost 5 bases and J lost 0; bases outside the gene matches: 2. This CDR3 is CASSPGLAGSYEQYF. The CDR3 coding sequence is TGTGCCAGCAGTCCGGGACTAGCGGGCTCCTACGAGCAGTACTTC.

The genes are TRBV28 and TRBJ1-2, with D unclear. The CDR3 covers 14 residues. The ends were cut back, 5 bases at V and 4 bases at J, with 14 bases in the middle. Germline V gene lookup returns CDR1 MDHEN and CDR2 SYDVKM. Here the CDR3 reads CASSLKIQFYGYTF. As DNA, the CDR3 is TGTGCCAGCAGTCTCAAGATACAGTTCTATGGCTACACCTTC.

On this clone itself: The same CDR3 is also encoded by other DNA sequences in this sample. This chain links TRBV5-1 with TRBJ2-7; D gene uncertain. Per the germline V gene, CDR1 is SGHRS and CDR2 is YFSETQ. V was pared by 2 bases and J by 4 bases, with 4 bases between. The CDR3 has 11 residues. CDR3 loop: CASSFGYEQYF. The CDR3 bases are TGCGCCAGCAGCTTCGGTTACGAGCAGTACTTC.

The gene calls are TRBV6-5 and TRBJ1-6; D not certain. Germline CDR1 is MNHEY and CDR2 is SVGAGI. The germline V and J ends were trimmed by 2 bases and 6 bases, with 14 bases remaining between them. The CDR3 length is 16 residues. In nucleotides, the CDR3 is TGTGCCAGCAGTTACGATCCGGGGTTTTCTAATTCACCCCTCCACTTT. Protein product: CASSYDPGFSNSPLHF.

The chain recombines TRBV5-5 with TRBJ1-1; no clear D. This CDR3 has 14 amino acids. Germline CDR1 SGHKS, CDR2 YYEKEE (reference sequence). Between the trimmed V and J ends, which lost 0 bases and 5 bases, there was a span of 11 bases. For the CDR3, the DNA is TGTGCCAGCAGCTTGGAGTGGGCGAGTACTGAAGCTTTCTTT. Encoded protein: CASSLEWASTEAFF.

The V and J genes are TRBV5-5 and TRBJ2-1; D is possibly TRBD2 (5 bases). V gave up 1 base and J gave up 6 bases, with 14 bases separating them. The CDR3 is 15 residues long. In germline, CDR1 is SGHKS, CDR2 YYEKEE (reference sequence). CDR3 bases: TGTGCCAGCAGCTTGAGGTCACTAGGGCTCAATGAGCAGTTCTTC. Amino acids: CASSLRSLGLNEQFF.